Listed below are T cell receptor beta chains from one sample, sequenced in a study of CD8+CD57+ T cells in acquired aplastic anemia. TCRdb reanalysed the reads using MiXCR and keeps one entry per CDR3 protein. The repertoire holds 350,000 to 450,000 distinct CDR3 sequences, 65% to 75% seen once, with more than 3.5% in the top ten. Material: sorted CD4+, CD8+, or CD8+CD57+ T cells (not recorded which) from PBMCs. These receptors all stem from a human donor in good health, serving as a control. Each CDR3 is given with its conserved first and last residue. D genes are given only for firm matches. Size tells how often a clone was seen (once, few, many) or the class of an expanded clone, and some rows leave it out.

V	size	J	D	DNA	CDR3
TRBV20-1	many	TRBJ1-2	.	TGCAGTGCTAGTCGGACAACCTATAACTATGGCTACACCTTC	CSASRTTYNYGYTF
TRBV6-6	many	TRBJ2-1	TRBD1	TGTGCCAGCATCGCGGGACAGGGACTCTACAATGAGCAGTTCTTC	CASIAGQGLYNEQFF
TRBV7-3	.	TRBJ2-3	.	TGTGCCAGCAGCTTAACAGCTACGACAGATACACAGTTTTTT	CASSLTATTDTQFF
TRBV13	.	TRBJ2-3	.	TGTGCCAGCAGCCCAGGGCGGCTCACAGATACGCAGTATTTT	CASSPGRLTDTQYF
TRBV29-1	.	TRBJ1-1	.	TGCAGCGTTGTTGGCAGGGCTGAAGCTTTCTTT	CSVVGRAEAFF
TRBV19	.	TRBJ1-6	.	.	CASSQSGQGTYEQYFVHF
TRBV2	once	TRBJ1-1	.	TGTGCCAGCAGTGAAGCCTCAGGGAGGACTGAAGCTTTCTTT	CASSEASGRTEAFF
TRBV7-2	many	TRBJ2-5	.	TGTGCCAGCAGCTTAGTTTCCCTAGGCCGAGAGACCCAGTACTTC	CASSLVSLGRETQYF
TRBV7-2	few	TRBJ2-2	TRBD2	TGTGCCAGCATAGCGGGGGGCCCCGGGGAGCTGTTTTTT	CASIAGGPGELFF
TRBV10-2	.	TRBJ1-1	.	TGTGCCAGCATGTCGGGGGGTGGGAACACTGAAGCGTTCTTC	CASMSGGGNTEAFF
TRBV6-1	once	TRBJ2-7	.	TGTGCCAGCGGAACCCGGGACAACTACGAGCAGTACTTC	CASGTRDNYEQYF
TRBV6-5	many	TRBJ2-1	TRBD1	TGTGCCAGCAGAACCGGGGACAGGTTCTACTTC	CASRTGDRFYF
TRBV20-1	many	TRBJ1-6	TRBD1	TGCAGTGCAAGAGGGACAGGAAGAACTAATTCACCCCTCCACTTT	CSARGTGRTNSPLHF
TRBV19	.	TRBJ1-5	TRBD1	TGTGCCAGTAGAGCTACAGGGGGCGAAAATCAGCCCCAGCATTTT	CASRATGGENQPQHF
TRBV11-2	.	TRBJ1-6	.	TGTGCCAGCAGCCGAAGGCGTGGAGCACCCCTCCACTTT	CASSRRRGAPLHF
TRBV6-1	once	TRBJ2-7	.	TGTGCCAGCAGTGCCAGGGTACGCGAGCAGTACTTC	CASSARVREQYF
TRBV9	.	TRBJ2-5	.	TGTGCCAGCAGCGTAGGTGCTAGGGGGGGGGCCCCCCAGTACTTC	CASSVGARGGAPQYF
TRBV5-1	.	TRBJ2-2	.	TGCGCCAGCAGCTTGGCCGGCAGCTACGACACCGGGGAGTTGTTTTTT	CASSLAGSYDTGELFF
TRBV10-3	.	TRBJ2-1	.	TGTGCCGTGGGGGAGCCTTGCAACGAGCAGTTCTTC	CAVGEPCNEQFF
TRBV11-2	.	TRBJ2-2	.	TGTGCCAGCAGCTTAGCTTCCGGGTCGAACACCGGGGAGCTGTTTTTT	CASSLASGSNTGELFF
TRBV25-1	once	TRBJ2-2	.	TGTGCCAGCATTGCCCGTAGGGGGTGCATCAAGACCGGGGAGCTGTTTTTT	CASIARRGCIKTGELFF
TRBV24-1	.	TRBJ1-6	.	TGTGCCACCAGTGGAATTGGTTTCGATTCACCCCTCTACTTC	CATSGIGFDSPLYF
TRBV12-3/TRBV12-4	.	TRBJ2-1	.	TGTGCCAGCAGTGTGAGGGGGAAAGAGCAGTTCTTC	CASSVRGKEQFF
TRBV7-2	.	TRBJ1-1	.	TGTGCCAGCAGCTTCGAGGGCAGATCCGAAGAGTACTTC	CASSFEGRSEEYF
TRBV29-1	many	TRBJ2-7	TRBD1	TGCAGCGTCGTTTCAGGGGGCACCTACGAGCAGTACTTC	CSVVSGGTYEQYF
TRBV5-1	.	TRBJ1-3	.	TGCGCCAGCAGCTTAAGAACAGGCAAGGGAAACACCATATATTTT	CASSLRTGKGNTIYF
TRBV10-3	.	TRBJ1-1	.	TGTGCCATCAGTGACAGGGTGCGCTCAGAAGCTTTCTTT	CAISDRVRSEAFF
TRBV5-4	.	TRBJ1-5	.	TGTGCCAACAGCATAGACAGCGACCCGGACCAGCCCCAGCATTTT	CANSIDSDPDQPQHF
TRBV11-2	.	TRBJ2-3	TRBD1	TGTGCCAGCAGCTTTGGCGACAGGGACACAGATACGCAGTATTTT	CASSFGDRDTDTQYF
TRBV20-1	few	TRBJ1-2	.	TGCAGTGCTAGAGACGCTGGACAAGCGTATAACTATGGCTACACCTTC	CSARDAGQAYNYGYTF
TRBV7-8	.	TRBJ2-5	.	TGTGCCAGCACCCGAGACACCGGAGGCAATGAAGCTTTCTTC	CASTRDTGGNEAFF
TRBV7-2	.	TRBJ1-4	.	TGCGCCAGCAGCTTGCAAGGGTCTGCAATTAATGAAAGACTGTTTTTT	CASSLQGSAINERLFF
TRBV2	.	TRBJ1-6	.	TGTGCCAGCAGCGTAGTACGGGAAAGGCTCTTCCACTTT	CASSVVRERLFHF
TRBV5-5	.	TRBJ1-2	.	TGTGCCAGCAGCTTGGTCGGTCCGACTAACTATGGCTACACCTTC	CASSLVGPTNYGYTF
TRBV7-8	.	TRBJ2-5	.	TGTGCCAGCAGCAAGGGGGGAAGTTTCGACCAAGAGACCCAGTACTTC	CASSKGGSFDQETQYF
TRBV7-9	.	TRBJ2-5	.	TGTGCCACCAGCAGTGGCTCAGGAGAGACCGAGCAGTTC	CATSSGSGETEQF
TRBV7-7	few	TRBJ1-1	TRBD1	TGTGCCAGCAGTGCGTCGGGACAGGGATTCAGCCCCAGCTTT	CASSASGQGFSPSF
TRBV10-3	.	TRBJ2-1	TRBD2	TGTGCCATCAGTGAGTCAGGGCTAGCGGGGGAGGATACGCAGTTCTTC	CAISESGLAGEDTQFF
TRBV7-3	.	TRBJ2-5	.	TGTGCCAGCAGCCGGAGTAGCAAAGATACGCAGTACTTT	CASSRSSKDTQYF
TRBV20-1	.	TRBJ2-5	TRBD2	TGCAGTGCTAGATGGGGGGGGGTGGGAGAGACCCAGTACTTC	CSARWGGVGETQYF
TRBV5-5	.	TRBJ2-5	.	TGTGCCAGCAGCCATCTAGTGGCCGGGACACAAGAGACCCAGTACTTC	CASSHLVAGTQETQYF
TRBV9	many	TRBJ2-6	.	TGTGCCAGCAGCGGGTTACGGGGCTCTGGGGCCAACGTCCTGACTTTC	CASSGLRGSGANVLTF